Below are 18 T cell receptor beta chains sequenced from a single sample in a study of cytomegalovirus exposure and HLA in healthy donors (dated by TCRdb to the late 2010s). To prepare the library, the immunoSEQ multiplex PCR assay was applied. For the multiplex PCR, a mixture combining 60 forward primers for TCR Vbeta segments and 13 reverse primers for TCR Jbeta segments was used. What TCRdb holds here is the immuneACCESS table cut down to in-frame rearrangements. Part of the clones is not present; checked against another copy, under half of the missing clones reflect an unresolved V gene, and the others are unexplained. A total of about 31,000 clones appear in this sample, around 60% of them only once. About 21% of the sample is held by the ten biggest clonotypes. Input material: PBMCs. These receptors were collected from a man aged 45-65 years in good health and CMV-seropositive.

This clone was detected only a few times. The chain links TRBV6-1 to TRBJ1-5; 7 bases are a match to TRBD1. V shed 4 bases, J shed 6 bases, and the junction held 3 bases outside the gene matches. Germline CDR1 and CDR2: MNHNS and SASEGT. The CDR3 covers 13 residues. The CDR3 DNA sequence: TGTGCCAGCAGTGGGACAGGCGCTCAGCCCCAGCATTTT. It codes for CASSGTGAQPQHF.

The CDR3: CASSERRSQPQHF. Written as DNA, the CDR3 is TGTGCCAGCAGTGAGAGAAGGAGTCAGCCCCAGCATTTT. This chain joins TRBV6-1 and TRBJ1-5; D remains ambiguous. V lost 3 bases and J lost 6, with 9 bases in between. In germline, CDR1 is MNHNS, CDR2 SASEGT. CDR3 length: 13 residues.

V is TRBV30 and J is TRBJ2-7; D is possibly TRBD2 (5 bases). The CDR3 contains 14 residues. Germline V gene data show CDR1 as GTSNPN and CDR2 as SVGIG (reference sequence). V lost 2 bases and J lost 2, with 13 bases in between. CDR3 nucleotide sequence: TGTGCCTGGAGTCGCGGACTCCCACCCTACGAGCAGTACTTC. As protein: CAWSRGLPPYEQYF.

V and J are TRBV6-4 and TRBJ2-7; weak D call: TRBD2 (5 bases). Germline V gives CDR1 MRHNA, CDR2 SNTAGT. The ends were cut back, 3 bases at V and 2 bases at J, with 11 bases in the middle. The CDR3 is 14 amino acids. In DNA, the CDR3 is TGTGCCAGCAGTGATTTTAGCGCGACCTACGAGCAGTACTTC. Protein product: CASSDFSATYEQYF.

As DNA, the CDR3 is TGTGCCTGGAGTCGCCGGGACAGGGGGGCCGATAAAACCAATGAAAAACTGTTTTTT. Translation gives CAWSRRDRGADKTNEKLFF. The chain uses TRBV30 and TRBJ1-4; the match to TRBD1 covers 11 bases. V lost 2 bases to trimming and J lost 5 bases; unmatched junction nucleotides: 16. The CDR3 is made up of 19 amino acids. Germline CDR1 reads GTSNPN; CDR2 reads SVGIG (reference sequence).

The chain employs TRBV7-3 and TRBJ2-5, with TRBD2 as a possible D gene (5 bases). The germline V and J ends were trimmed by 5 bases and 4 bases, with 17 bases remaining between them. This CDR3 has 15 amino acids. Germline V CDR1 and CDR2: SGHTA, FQGTGA. The CDR3 reads CASSPGVSRGETQYF. As DNA, the CDR3 is TGTGCCAGCAGCCCCGGCGTGAGTCGGGGAGAGACCCAGTACTTC. The full variable domain, in which reference TRBV7-3 and TRBJ2-5 provide the parts outside the CDR3, is GAGVSQTPSNKVTEKGKYVELRCDPISGHTALYWYRQSLGQGPEFLIYFQGTGAADDSGLPNDRFFAVRPEGSVSTLKIQRTERGDSAVYLCASSPGVSRGETQYFGPGTRLLVL.

This clone was counted between two and nine times. The chain has TRBV5-6 and TRBJ1-1, with a possible D match to TRBD1 (6 bases). CDR3 length: 16 amino acids. Trimming removed 4 bases from V and 4 bases from J, with 20 bases in between. Germline V gives CDR1 SGHDT, CDR2 YYEEEE. CDR3 region: CASSTQTDSPFTEAFF. The CDR3 DNA is TGTGCCAGCAGCACACAAACGGACAGCCCTTTCACTGAAGCTTTCTTT.

This clone was found a few times. The rearrangement joins TRBV10-2 to TRBJ2-1; a weak D match, TRBD1 (6 bases). The CDR3 extends over 14 amino acids. The V gene's germline CDR1 is WSHSY and CDR2 SAAADI. V dropped 3 bases and J dropped 6 bases, with 12 bases sitting between them. The CDR3, as DNA: TGCGCCAGCAGTGATTTTGGGGGCGCCAATGAGCAGTTCTTC. This sequence encodes CASSDFGGANEQFF.

The chain links TRBV9 to TRBJ2-3, with a tentative D call TRBD2 (5 bases). Trimming shortened V by 3 bases and J by 4 bases, and 9 bases separated the two germline ends. CDR1 and CDR2 from the germline V gene are SGDLS and YYNGEE. This CDR3 contains 13 residues. The CDR3 loop reads CASSAWEPDTQYF. CDR3 coding DNA: TGTGCCAGCAGCGCCTGGGAGCCAGATACGCAGTATTTT.

About this clone itself: Given a much more abundant clone one base away, this may be a read error. This chain uses TRBV28 with TRBJ2-4; D is perhaps TRBD2 (5 bases). The CDR3 runs to 15 residues. Trimming took 11 bases from V and 5 from J, leaving 22 bases between them. The germline gives CDR1 MDHEN, CDR2 SYDVKM. CDR3 coding DNA: TGTGCCGGCAACGGTCTGAGGCTAGCAGAAAACATTCAGTACTTC. This encodes CAGNGLRLAENIQYF.

The chain carries TRBV5-6 and TRBJ2-7; D might be TRBD1 (6 bases). This CDR3 comprises 12 residues. With 3 bases removed from V and 6 bases from J, the gap between germline ends came to 10 bases. CDR1 is SGHDT, CDR2 YYEEEE, per germline. CDR3 nucleotide sequence: TGTGCCAGCAGCTGGGACAAAGGCGAGCAGTACTTC. Encoded protein: CASSWDKGEQYF.

The chain couples TRBV9 to TRBJ2-7; TRBD1 aligns across 7 bases. The CDR3 has 15 amino acids. V lost 4 bases, J lost 0 bases, and 7 bases stayed unmatched. Germline V lookup: CDR1 SGDLS, CDR2 YYNGEE. The CDR3 region has the DNA TGTGCCAGCAGCCCTCAGACAGGGCACTCCTACGAGCAGTACTTC. Translated, it gives CASSPQTGHSYEQYF. Full variable domain (remainder filled in from reference TRBV9 and TRBJ2-7): DSGVTQTPKHLITATGQRVTLRCSPRSGDLSVYWYQQSLDQGLQFLIQYYNGEERAKGNILERFSAQQFPDLHSELNLSSLELGDSALYFCASSPQTGHSYEQYFGPGTRLTVT.

The chain is built from TRBV28 and TRBJ2-5; D remains ambiguous. The V and J ends lost 6 bases and 4 bases respectively, with 12 bases between them. The CDR3 covers 13 residues. Per the germline V gene, CDR1 is MDHEN and CDR2 is SYDVKM. In nucleotides, the CDR3 is TGTGCCAGCAGAACGACAAGTAGAGAGACCCAGTACTTC. Protein: CASRTTSRETQYF. Supplemented by reference TRBV28 and TRBJ2-5, the full variable domain reads DVKVTQSSRYLVKRTGEKVFLECVQDMDHENMFWYRQDPGLGLRLIYFSYDVKMKEKGDIPEGYSVSREKKERFSLILESASTNQTSMYLCASRTTSRETQYFGPGTRLLVL.

In this sample, this clone turned up a few times. This chain links TRBV7-6 with TRBJ1-2; D gene unclear. Trimming removed 5 bases from V and 4 bases from J, with 14 bases in between. The CDR3 sequence is 14 residues long. Germline values: CDR1 SGHVS, CDR2 FNYEAQ. This chain's CDR3 is CASSPHEGGYGYTF. In nucleotides, the CDR3 is TGTGCCAGCAGCCCCCATGAGGGTGGCTATGGCTACACCTTC. The full variable domain, with the rest looked up from reference TRBV7-6 and TRBJ1-2, is GAGVSQSPRYKVTKRGQDVALRCDPISGHVSLYWYRQALGQGPEFLTYFNYEAQQDKSGLPNDRFSAERPEGSISTLTIQRTEQRDSAMYRCASSPHEGGYGYTFGSGTRLTVV.

By proportion, this clone is medium-sized (0.01 to 0.1%). The V call is TRBV28, the J call TRBJ2-7, with D unclear. Trimming stripped 4 bases from V and 2 bases from J, with 12 bases between. Germline V gives CDR1 MDHEN, CDR2 SYDVKM. The CDR3 extends over 14 amino acids. The CDR3 bases are TGTGCCAGCAGTTGGCAGGCCAAGCCCTACGAGCAGTACTTC. Translating gives CASSWQAKPYEQYF.

This clone occurred a few times. This chain joins TRBV5-1 and TRBJ2-1, with 10 bases identical to TRBD2. Trimming at V came to 4 bases and at J to 4 bases, leaving 11 bases not matched to a gene. Germline values: CDR1 SGHRS, CDR2 YFSETQ. The CDR3 covers 17 residues. CDR3 residues: CASSLEEGSGGYNEQFF. For the CDR3, the DNA is TGCGCCAGCAGCCTTGAGGAGGGTAGCGGGGGGTACAATGAGCAGTTCTTC.

The J gene is TRBJ2-1, the V gene TRBV25-1; TRBD2 matches at 8 bases. This CDR3 has 13 amino acids. Trimming took 4 bases from V and 9 from J; bases not matched to a gene: 5. Germline CDR1 reads MGHDK; CDR2 reads SYGVNS. As DNA, the CDR3 is TGTGCCAGCAGTGGCGGACTAGCTGTTGAGCAGTTCTTC. Residues: CASSGGLAVEQFF.

This clone showed up just a few times. The V gene is TRBV2, the J gene TRBJ1-6, with TRBD1 identical over 7 bases. J was trimmed by 10 bases and V by 5 bases; bases with no gene match: 5. Germline V gives CDR1 SNHLY, CDR2 FYNNEI. This CDR3 spans 13 amino acids. In DNA, the CDR3 is TGTGCCAGCAGTCCACAGGGGAGATCACCCCTCCACTTT. Its translation is CASSPQGRSPLHF.